This T cell receptor beta chain was captured by sequencing in a study of OX40 agonist ivuxolimab in advanced cancers. Study-level background: Dosing consisted of intravenous ivuxolimab at 0.01 to 10 mg/kg every 2 weeks. Regarding the study as a whole: There were, on average, more expanded clones in CD8+ T cells than in CD4+. Low normalized T-cell clonal expansion was also seen in some nonresponders.

Autoimmune disease history or systemic immunosuppression disqualified patients. The length of the CDR3 is 14 residues. The germline V gene has CDR1 MNHNS and CDR2 SASEGT. The ends were cut back, 6 bases at V and 3 bases at J, with 14 bases in the middle. The assay was immunoSEQ multiplex PCR, and TCRdb's table has in-frame clones only and misses some. The table shows about 72,000 clones, with approximately 90% occurring only once. In regard to this clone: Its specificity is unknown.

This clonotype originated in an adult with an advanced solid tumor such as melanoma, head and neck, liver or kidney cancer. This chain links TRBV6-1 with TRBJ1-1, with unresolved D. The material sequenced was CD4+ or CD8+ T cells sorted from blood, taken in a trial of the OX40 agonist ivuxolimab. The CDR3 reads CASSGPGWDTEAFF. CDR3 nucleotide sequence: TGTGCCAGCAGCGGTCCGGGTTGGGACACTGAAGCTTTCTTT.